One sample yielded the 17 T cell receptor beta chains listed below, sequenced in a study of shared clonotypes between healthy human individuals. CD8 cells classed as naive were CD45RO-negative and positively selected for CCR7, excluding terminally differentiated effector memory CD45RA+ cells. Generated by immunoSEQ multiplex PCR, the TCRdb table keeps only in-frame clones and is missing some. The profile shows about 2.1 million clones, roughly 93% of them singletons. Sequencing was carried out using naive CD8+ T cells from PBMCs. All receptors come from a man between 18 and 35 years old in good health. Some clones in this sample may be carry-over from other donors' samples.

V and J are TRBV18 and TRBJ1-1; 8 bases are shared with TRBD1. J gave up 1 base and V 3 bases, and 4 bases lay outside the gene matches. Per the germline V gene, CDR1 is KGHSH and CDR2 is LQKENI. The CDR3 covers 15 residues. CDR3 sequence (DNA): TGTGCCAGCTCACCCGCCGGGACAGGGAACACTGAAGCTTTCTTT. Amino acid sequence: CASSPAGTGNTEAFF.

The chain carries TRBV10-1 and TRBJ1-1, with D possibly being TRBD1 (5 bases). Trimming took off 1 base at V and 5 bases at J, with 11 bases between the two ends. Per germline, CDR1 WNHNN and CDR2 SYGVQD (reference sequence). The CDR3 runs 14 residues. The CDR3 region is CASSEYKGVTEAFF. The CDR3 DNA follows: TGCGCCAGCAGTGAGTACAAAGGGGTGACTGAAGCTTTCTTT.

The rearrangement uses TRBV5-4 and TRBJ2-3; perhaps TRBD2 as D (6 bases). This CDR3 is built from 15 residues. V lost 5 bases and J 3 bases, leaving 16 bases between the germline ends. In germline, CDR1 is SGHNT, CDR2 YYREEE (reference sequence). The CDR3, as DNA: TGTGCCAGCAGTCGGGTCCTTCGGGGGACAGATACGCAGTATTTT. It yields the protein CASSRVLRGTDTQYF.

This chain joins TRBV7-8 and TRBJ2-2; 7 bases map to TRBD1. The CDR3 covers 19 residues. Losses at the gene ends were 1 base for V and 6 bases for J; bases not matched to a gene: 17. The germline V gene encodes CDR1 SGHVS and CDR2 FQNEAQ. The CDR3 bases are TGTGCCAGCAGCTTAGGTGCAGGGGGAGCCAGAGGTCACCCCGGGGAGCTGTTTTTT. This encodes CASSLGAGGARGHPGELFF.

This chain links TRBV4-1 with TRBJ2-3; 9 positions agree with TRBD2. Germline lookup yields CDR1 MGHRA and CDR2 YSYEKL. The J segment lost 3 bases and the V segment lost 1 base, leaving 5 bases of the junction unmatched. This CDR3 has 16 amino acids. The CDR3 DNA reads as TGCGCCAGCAGCCAAGTGACTAGCGGAGGGACAGATACGCAGTATTTT. Its translation is CASSQVTSGGTDTQYF.

Details on this clone: This sample includes further DNA sequences coding for the same CDR3. The chain has TRBV30 and TRBJ2-7, with 10 positions matching TRBD2. The V and J ends lost 2 bases and 2 bases, in that order; junction bases with no gene match: 0. The CDR3 contains 13 residues. Looked up from germline, CDR1 is GTSNPN and CDR2 is SVGIG (reference sequence). The CDR3 loop reads CAWSLAGAYEQYF. The CDR3 DNA reads as TGTGCCTGGAGTCTAGCGGGGGCCTACGAGCAGTACTTC. Full variable domain (rest looked up from reference TRBV30 and TRBJ2-7): SQTIHQWPATLVQPVGSPLSLECTVEGTSNPNLYWYRQAAGRGLQLLFYSVGIGQISSEVPQNLSASRPQDRQFILSSKKLLLSDSGFYLCAWSLAGAYEQYFGPGTRLTVT.

The rearrangement links TRBV9 to TRBJ2-5; D remains ambiguous. CDR1 and CDR2 (germline): SGDLS, YYNGEE. V lost 0 bases to trimming and J lost 4 bases, with 7 bases between them. The length of the CDR3 is 13 residues. CDR3 protein: CASSVGRLETQYF. CDR3 nucleotides: TGTGCCAGCAGCGTAGGCAGACTAGAGACCCAGTACTTC.

The rearrangement links TRBV5-4 to TRBJ2-1; D unclear. Trimming left V 0 bases short and J 13 bases short, with 8 bases between. CDR1 and CDR2 (germline): SGHNT, YYREEE (reference sequence). The CDR3 is 11 amino acids. For the CDR3, the DNA is TGTGCCAGCAGCTTGGAAGGAAGCCAGTTCTTC. Its protein is CASSLEGSQFF.

The J gene is TRBJ2-6, the V gene TRBV28; 7 bases are shared with TRBD2. J was trimmed by 3 bases and V by 3 bases; bases with no gene match: 20. CDR3 length: 21 amino acids. CDR1 is MDHEN and CDR2 is SYDVKM in the germline V gene. The CDR3 coding sequence is TGTGCCAGCAGTTTCCCCGCAAGCGGGACCCCATTCCCTGGTGGGGCCAACGTCCTGACTTTC. This gives the protein CASSFPASGTPFPGGANVLTF.

J is TRBJ2-1 and V is TRBV9, with 7 nucleotides matching TRBD2. Germline V lookup: CDR1 SGDLS, CDR2 YYNGEE. The CDR3 sequence is 14 residues long. Trimming cost V 4 bases and J 8 bases; bases outside gene matches: 9. CDR3 coding DNA: TGTGCCAGCAGCACCCCTGGCGGGAGCTATGAGCAGTTCTTC. It codes for CASSTPGGSYEQFF.

This chain uses TRBV21-1 with TRBJ2-7. TRBV21-1 is marked as a pseudogene. The CDR3 consists of 14 residues. The CDR3 loop reads CASSKGKDQNEQYF. For the CDR3, the DNA is TGTGCCAGCAGCAAAGGTAAGGATCAGAACGAGCAGTACTTC.

The V call is TRBV4-2, the J call TRBJ2-7; 7 bases line up with TRBD1. Losses at the gene ends were 0 bases for V and 4 bases for J; bases not matched to a gene: 6. Germline V gives CDR1 LGHNA, CDR2 YNFKEQ. This CDR3 is built from 15 residues. The CDR3 DNA follows: TGTGCCAGCAGCCAAGATCTCGGGACAGCATACGAGCAGTACTTC. Protein product: CASSQDLGTAYEQYF.

The chain recombines TRBV13 with TRBJ2-1; 10 bases align to TRBD1. Germline CDR1 is PRHDT and CDR2 is FYEKMQ (reference sequence). V gave up 5 bases and J gave up 8 bases; unmatched junction bases: 9. The CDR3 is 15 residues long. DNA of the CDR3: TGTGCCAGCAGCCCCTCCGGGACAGGGGAATATGAGCAGTTCTTC. Its protein is CASSPSGTGEYEQFF.

The CDR3 sequence is CASSPTRISDEQYF. In DNA, the CDR3 is TGTGCCAGCAGCCCGACTAGGATATCTGACGAGCAGTACTTC. The V and J genes are TRBV7-7 and TRBJ2-7; D might be TRBD2 (6 bases). V lost 5 bases, J lost 5 bases, and 16 bases lay in between. The CDR3 is 14 residues long. Looked up from germline, CDR1 is SSHAT and CDR2 is FNYEAQ (reference sequence).

The genes are TRBV14 and TRBJ2-7, with 7 nucleotides matching TRBD1. Germline CDR1 and CDR2: SGHDN and FVKESK. V gave up 4 bases and J gave up 6 bases; unmatched junction bases: 12. This CDR3 comprises 15 residues. The CDR3 is CASSRWDSLASEQYF. CDR3 DNA sequence: TGTGCCAGCAGCCGGTGGGACAGTTTAGCAAGCGAGCAGTACTTC.

The chain uses TRBV7-2 and TRBJ1-1; unclear D gene. Per germline, CDR1 SGHTA and CDR2 FQGNSA. This CDR3 has 14 residues. V was trimmed by 5 bases and J by 1 base, leaving 11 bases between them. CDR3 sequence (DNA): TGTGCCAGCAGCCGCGTGCGGGGGAACACTGAAGCTTTCTTT. It yields the protein CASSRVRGNTEAFF.

About this clone: This CDR3 is also generated by other DNA sequences in the sample. This rearrangement joins TRBV4-1 to TRBJ2-1, with TRBD1 as a possible D gene (5 bases). The V end was cut by 0 bases, the J end by 2 bases, with 5 bases between. The CDR3 loop spans 14 amino acids. Germline CDR1 and CDR2: MGHRA and YSYEKL. The CDR3 sequence: CASSQEGAYNEQFF. For the CDR3, the DNA is TGCGCCAGCAGCCAAGAAGGGGCCTACAATGAGCAGTTCTTC.